This T cell receptor beta chain emerged from a study of T cells in Graves' hyperthyroidism and ophthalmopathy. Amplified TCR beta CDR3 regions derived from RNA transcripts. The study used the HTBI primer set for a first-round RT-PCR of the TCR CDR3. TCRdb re-derived calls from the multiplex PCR reads in MiXCR, one entry per CDR3 protein. Of around 350,000 distinct CDR3 sequences listed, about 14% were seen once; the top ten hold roughly a fifth. This clonotype occurred a few times. The sequence derives from a woman in her twenties or thirties with Graves' ophthalmopathy. Specimen: blood.

CDR3 sequence (DNA): TGCAGTGCTAGATCCCAGGGCGGCCTAACCTACGAGCAGTACTTC. Its protein product is CSARSQGGLTYEQYF. The V and J genes are TRBV20-1 and TRBJ2-7; TRBD1 might be the D (5 bases). There are 15 residues in the CDR3. V was trimmed by 2 bases and J by 2 bases, leaving 16 bases between them. The germline gives CDR1 DFQATT, CDR2 SNEGSKA (reference sequence).